Below are 5 T cell receptor beta chains sequenced from a single sample in a study of blood T cell repertoires in COVID-19. Assay used: immunoSEQ multiplex PCR; TCRdb lists only in-frame clones, some missing. Here the sample spans approximately 280,000 clones, 86% being singletons. Sequencing was performed on PBMCs or T cells enriched from blood (not recorded which). The receptor source for this set is a woman aged 18-29 years who had recovered from COVID-19.

The chain couples TRBV10-2 to TRBJ2-5; no firm D call. The CDR3 has 13 residues. V was pared by 1 base and J by 2 bases, with 5 bases between. CDR1 WSHSY and CDR2 SAAADI come from the germline V gene. The CDR3 reads CASSEYSQETQYF. For the CDR3, the DNA is TGCGCCAGCAGTGAGTACAGTCAAGAGACCCAGTACTTC.

The J gene is TRBJ1-1, the V gene TRBV27, with TRBD1 matching over 9 bases. This CDR3 is 14 amino acids long. Germline trimming cut 7 bases from V and 1 base from J; bases unmatched to any gene: 4. Looked up from germline, CDR1 is MNHEY and CDR2 is SMNVEV (reference sequence). The CDR3 nucleotides are TGTGCCAGCACTAGGGGACAGGGGAACACTGAAGCTTTCTTT. Its translation is CASTRGQGNTEAFF.

The genes are TRBV7-9 and TRBJ1-2; D call uncertain. The CDR3 loop spans 13 amino acids. Per germline, CDR1 SEHNR and CDR2 FQNEAQ (reference sequence). The ends were cut back, 1 base at V and 4 bases at J, with 7 bases in the middle. The CDR3 coding sequence is TGTGCCAGCAGCTTAGTCCGGTTCTATGGCTACACCTTC. Protein sequence: CASSLVRFYGYTF.

As regards this clone: Other DNA sequences in this sample translate to the same CDR3. J is TRBJ2-7 and V is TRBV7-9; D is possibly TRBD2 (5 bases). V lost 5 bases and J 3 bases, leaving 8 bases between the germline ends. Germline V gene sequence: CDR1 SEHNR, CDR2 FQNEAQ (reference sequence). This CDR3 is 12 amino acids long. The chain's CDR3 is CASSLRGYEQYF. CDR3 DNA sequence: TGTGCCAGCAGCCTCCGGGGCTACGAGCAGTACTTC.

The table lists this clone with many counts. This chain uses TRBV5-1 with TRBJ2-3, with 7 bases fitting TRBD2. Per germline, CDR1 SGHRS and CDR2 YFSETQ. V lost 0 bases and J lost 10; bases outside the gene matches: 14. The length of the CDR3 is 16 residues. The CDR3 reads CASSLVLGGEPSPQYF. CDR3 in DNA: TGCGCCAGCAGCTTGGTCCTGGGGGGGGAGCCCTCTCCGCAGTATTTT. The complete variable domain, with remaining parts taken from reference TRBV5-1 and TRBJ2-3, reads KAGVTQTPRYLIKTRGQQVTLSCSPISGHRSVSWYQQTPGQGLQFLFEYFSETQRNKGNFPGRFSGRQFSNSRSEMNVSTLELGDSALYLCASSLVLGGEPSPQYFGPGTRLTVL.